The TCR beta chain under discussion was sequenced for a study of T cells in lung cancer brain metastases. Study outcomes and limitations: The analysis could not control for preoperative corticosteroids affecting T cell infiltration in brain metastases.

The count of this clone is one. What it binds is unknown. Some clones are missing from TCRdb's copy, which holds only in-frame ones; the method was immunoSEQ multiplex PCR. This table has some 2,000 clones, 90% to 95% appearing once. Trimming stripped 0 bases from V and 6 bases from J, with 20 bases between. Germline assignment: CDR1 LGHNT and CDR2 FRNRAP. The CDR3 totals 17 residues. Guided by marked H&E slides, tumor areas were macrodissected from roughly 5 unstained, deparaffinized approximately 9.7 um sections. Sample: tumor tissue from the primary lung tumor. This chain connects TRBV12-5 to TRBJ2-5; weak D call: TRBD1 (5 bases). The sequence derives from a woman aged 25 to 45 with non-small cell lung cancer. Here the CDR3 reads CASGLVSCQGMVKTQYF. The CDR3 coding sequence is TGTGCTAGTGGTTTGGTAAGTTGTCAGGGTATGGTAAAGACCCAGTACTTC.